This T cell receptor (beta chain) is from a study of T-cell memory formation after mild COVID-19. Across the whole study: Among the donors, TCR clusters were largely specific to each donor.

Each CDR3 protein is one row after TCRdb ran MiXCR on the 5' RACE reads. The table records 200,000 to 250,000 distinct CDR3 sequences, roughly 15% of them present only once. To note about this clonotype: Its antigen is still unknown.

The study's findings and limits: Clones that got smaller from day 15 to 85 had even CD4/CD8, while clones growing later tipped toward CD4+. Memory from before infection featured some responding clones, which suggests cross-reactive memory joined.

CDR1 and CDR2 (germline): MNHEY, SMNVEV (reference sequence). The J segment lost 2 bases and the V segment lost 6 bases, leaving 12 bases of the junction unmatched. The CDR3 spans 16 residues. The rearrangement links TRBV27 to TRBJ2-7; 8 bases match TRBD1. Source material: PBMCs or a T cell subset sorted from them (not recorded which). This clonotype originated in an adult woman who had mild COVID-19 (a few samples of this study predate the infection). Cell type and time point are not known. The CDR3 loop is CASSRYLTGVTYEQYF. As DNA, the CDR3 is TGTGCCAGCAGCCGATATCTGACAGGGGTCACCTACGAGCAGTACTTC.